These 23 T cell receptor beta chains share one sample of origin, sequenced in a study of cytomegalovirus exposure and HLA in healthy donors. Use of 60 Vbeta and 13 Jbeta primers characterized the PCR. The protocol was immunoSEQ multiplex PCR, while the TCRdb copy is restricted to in-frame clones and leaves out a portion. Of about 130,000 clones listed, 76% are singletons. The specimen was PBMCs. The receptors derive from a man aged 35 to 55 in good health and CMV-seronegative.

This clone was found once. The rearrangement links TRBV28 to TRBJ2-7, with a weak D call TRBD1 (6 bases). Trimming stripped 7 bases from V and 5 bases from J, with 18 bases between. The CDR3 is 14 amino acids. Germline assignment: CDR1 MDHEN and CDR2 SYDVKM. The CDR3 DNA reads as TGTGCCAGCATCTCGTCGAGGGGGTGGGACGAGCAGTACTTC. Its translation is CASISSRGWDEQYF. Using reference TRBV28 and TRBJ2-7 for the parts outside the CDR3, the full variable domain is DVKVTQSSRYLVKRTGEKVFLECVQDMDHENMFWYRQDPGLGLRLIYFSYDVKMKEKGDIPEGYSVSREKKERFSLILESASTNQTSMYLCASISSRGWDEQYFGPGTRLTVT.

This clone was seen a single time. The CDR3 DNA reads as TGTGCCAGCAGCTTTAGTAGCGCTGAAGCTTTCTTT. It yields the protein CASSFSSAEAFF. The V and J genes are TRBV7-9 and TRBJ1-1; D gene ambiguous. V gave up 3 bases and J gave up 6 bases, with 8 bases separating them. Germline V gene sequence: CDR1 SEHNR, CDR2 FQNEAQ (reference sequence). The CDR3 consists of 12 residues.

The genes are TRBV27 and TRBJ2-5; D remains unclear. This CDR3 region has 13 residues. Germline values: CDR1 MNHEY, CDR2 SMNVEV (reference sequence). Trimming shortened V by 1 base and J by 2 bases, and 5 bases separated the two germline ends. CDR3 sequence: CASSLWPQETQYF. CDR3 in DNA: TGTGCCAGCAGTTTATGGCCACAAGAGACCCAGTACTTC.

CDR3 nucleotide sequence: TGTGCCAGCAGCTTACCCAGCGGGAGCCCAGATACGCAGTATTTT. Amino acids: CASSLPSGSPDTQYF. The chain is built from TRBV7-3 and TRBJ2-3; 8 bases are a match to TRBD2. The CDR3 contains 15 residues. With 2 bases clipped from V and 4 bases from J, the junction kept 5 bases outside the gene matches. CDR1 is SGHTA, CDR2 FQGTGA, per germline.

The V call is TRBV4-2, the J call TRBJ2-1; D remains unclear. The CDR3 loop spans 14 amino acids. V shed 0 bases and J shed 3 bases, with 6 bases lying between them. Germline V gives CDR1 LGHNA, CDR2 YNFKEQ. The CDR3 here is CASSQDVNYNEQFF. CDR3 DNA: TGTGCCAGCAGCCAAGATGTTAACTACAATGAGCAGTTCTTC.

This chain links TRBV7-8 with TRBJ2-7; 9 nucleotides line up with TRBD2. The CDR3 runs to 17 residues. The trim removed 1 base at V and 5 bases at J, leaving 12 bases unmatched. The germline gives CDR1 SGHVS, CDR2 FQNEAQ. The CDR3 region is CASSLVIRPSGTHEQYF. The CDR3 DNA follows: TGTGCCAGCAGCTTAGTCATAAGACCTAGCGGGACCCACGAGCAGTACTTC.

The V call is TRBV7-9, the J call TRBJ2-2; 11 bases agree with TRBD2. CDR3 size: 15 residues. Trimming cost V 6 bases and J 5 bases; bases outside gene matches: 5. CDR1 and CDR2 from the germline V gene are SEHNR and FQNEAQ (reference sequence). CDR3 in DNA: TGTGCCAGCAGACTAGCGGGAGCCTTAACCGGGGAGCTGTTTTTT. This gives the protein CASRLAGALTGELFF.

V gene TRBV5-1 combines with J gene TRBJ2-7; the match to TRBD1 covers 8 bases. The CDR3 is made up of 13 amino acids. V was pared by 4 bases and J by 3 bases, with 3 bases of the junction left unmatched. Germline lookup yields CDR1 SGHRS and CDR2 YFSETQ. DNA for the CDR3: TGCGCCAGCAGCCCGGGACAGGACTACGAGCAGTACTTC. Translated, it gives CASSPGQDYEQYF. Combining the CDR3 with reference TRBV5-1 and TRBJ2-7 gives the whole variable domain KAGVTQTPRYLIKTRGQQVTLSCSPISGHRSVSWYQQTPGQGLQFLFEYFSETQRNKGNFPGRFSGRQFSNSRSEMNVSTLELGDSALYLCASSPGQDYEQYFGPGTRLTVT.

This rearrangement joins TRBV29-1 to TRBJ2-6, with 7 bases fitting TRBD1. Germline CDR1 SQVTM, CDR2 ANQGSEA. Trimming took 6 bases from V and 4 from J; bases not matched to a gene: 9. The length of the CDR3 is 15 residues. The CDR3 DNA reads TGCAGCGTCGGGACAGTCACACCCGGGGCCAACGTCCTGACTTTC. It translates to CSVGTVTPGANVLTF. Using reference TRBV29-1 and TRBJ2-6 for the parts outside the CDR3, the full variable domain is SAVISQKPSRDICQRGTSLTIQCQVDSQVTMMFWYRQQPGQSLTLIATANQGSEATYESGFVIDKFPISRPNLTFSTLTVSNMSPEDSSIYLCSVGTVTPGANVLTFGAGSRLTVL.

This chain uses TRBV2 with TRBJ2-7; D is unresolved. Germline values: CDR1 SNHLY, CDR2 FYNNEI. This CDR3 region has 11 residues. V lost 4 bases to trimming and J lost 6 bases, with 7 bases between them. The CDR3 DNA follows: TGTGCCAGCAGTGTTGGGCCCGAGCAGTACTTC. Its protein is CASSVGPEQYF.

This chain links TRBV7-8 with TRBJ2-7; 12 bases fit TRBD2. Germline trimming cut 2 bases from V and 3 bases from J; bases unmatched to any gene: 2. CDR3 length: 15 residues. Germline CDR1 is SGHVS and CDR2 is FQNEAQ. For the CDR3, the DNA is TGTGCCAGCAGCTTAACTAGCGGGGGGCTCTACGAGCAGTACTTC. Amino acid sequence: CASSLTSGGLYEQYF.

V gene TRBV6-5 combines with J gene TRBJ1-2, with D possibly matching TRBD1 (5 bases). The V end was cut by 0 bases, the J end by 1 base, with 12 bases between. CDR1 is MNHEY, CDR2 SVGAGI, per germline. CDR3 length equals 16 residues. CDR3 loop: CASSYSMGRGNYGYTF. The CDR3 bases are TGTGCCAGCAGTTACTCGATGGGGAGGGGTAACTATGGCTACACCTTC.

CDR3 in DNA: TGTGCCAGCAGACAAACAGGGGGGACGCAGTATTTT. This sequence encodes CASRQTGGTQYF. The chain links TRBV6-5 to TRBJ2-3; 8 bases fit TRBD1. Per the germline V gene, CDR1 is MNHEY and CDR2 is SVGAGI. V trimming: 6 bases; J trimming: 9 bases; junction bases outside the gene matches: 5. The CDR3 is 12 amino acids.

This CDR3 reads CASSRDRGIYEQYF. CDR3 sequence (DNA): TGTGCCAGCTCACGGGACAGGGGGATCTACGAGCAGTACTTC. The chain uses TRBV18 and TRBJ2-7, with 11 bases that match TRBD1. J gave up 3 bases and V 4 bases, and 2 bases lay outside the gene matches. CDR3 size: 14 residues. Germline loops: CDR1 KGHSH, CDR2 LQKENI.

The chain joins TRBV4-1 to TRBJ1-2; TRBD1 agrees at 7 bases. Germline values: CDR1 MGHRA, CDR2 YSYEKL. With 0 bases clipped from V and 0 bases from J, the junction kept 13 bases outside the gene matches. This CDR3 region has 19 residues. The CDR3, as DNA: TGCGCCAGCAGCCAAGATCGGTGGCAGGGGGAGTCGCCTAACTATGGCTACACCTTC. Translating gives CASSQDRWQGESPNYGYTF.

The genes are TRBV10-3 and TRBJ2-7; 7 nucleotides match TRBD2. Germline assignment: CDR1 ENHRY and CDR2 SYGVKD. This CDR3 spans 14 amino acids. V lost 2 bases and J lost 7; bases outside the gene matches: 8. CDR3 sequence (DNA): TGTGCCATCAGTGAGGGGGGGGGTCGGAGGGAGCAGTACTTC. This translates into CAISEGGGRREQYF.

This sequence joins TRBV5-4 and TRBJ1-2; D gene unclear. Between the trimmed V and J ends, which lost 4 bases and 4 bases, there was a span of 17 bases. CDR3 size: 15 residues. Germline lookup yields CDR1 SGHNT and CDR2 YYREEE (reference sequence). The CDR3 region has the DNA TGTGCCAGCAGCCCCTCCGAGGGAAGCCTCTATGGCTACACCTTC. Protein: CASSPSEGSLYGYTF.

The rearrangement joins TRBV19 to TRBJ2-7, with TRBD2 identical over 8 bases. This CDR3 contains 16 residues. V shed 1 base, J shed 1 base, and the junction held 6 bases outside the gene matches. Per the germline V gene, CDR1 is LNHDA and CDR2 is SQIVND (reference sequence). The chain's CDR3 is CASSIGLAGLSYEQYF. The CDR3 DNA reads TGTGCCAGTAGTATAGGCCTAGCGGGCCTTTCCTACGAGCAGTACTTC.

The chain carries TRBV9 and TRBJ1-3; the D is unclear. V dropped 0 bases and J dropped 5 bases, with 6 bases sitting between them. Germline CDR1 is SGDLS and CDR2 is YYNGEE. CDR3 size: 13 residues. The CDR3 region has the DNA TGTGCCAGCAGCGTAGACAGCCGAAACACCATATATTTT. This sequence encodes CASSVDSRNTIYF.

V usage is TRBV9 and J usage is TRBJ2-1, with 9 bases lining up with TRBD1. With 6 bases clipped from V and 4 bases from J, the junction kept 11 bases outside the gene matches. Germline values: CDR1 SGDLS, CDR2 YYNGEE. This CDR3 contains 16 residues. In DNA form, the CDR3 reads TGTGCCAGCACCCGGACAGGGGAAGGCACTTACAATGAGCAGTTCTTC. Protein product: CASTRTGEGTYNEQFF. Full variable domain (rest looked up from reference TRBV9 and TRBJ2-1): DSGVTQTPKHLITATGQRVTLRCSPRSGDLSVYWYQQSLDQGLQFLIQYYNGEERAKGNILERFSAQQFPDLHSELNLSSLELGDSALYFCASTRTGEGTYNEQFFGPGTRLTVL.

On this clone itself: Other DNA sequences in this specimen translate into the identical CDR3. The J gene is TRBJ1-2, the V gene TRBV28, with 8 bases aligning to TRBD1. The CDR3 sequence is 14 residues long. V trimming: 5 bases; J trimming: 5 bases; junction bases outside the gene matches: 7. Germline assignment: CDR1 MDHEN and CDR2 SYDVKM. The CDR3, as DNA: TGTGCCAGCAGTGCAGGGACAGGCCCATATGGCTACACCTTC. It specifies CASSAGTGPYGYTF.

This clone was seen a handful of times. The V gene is TRBV2, the J gene TRBJ2-7, with 9 bases identical to TRBD2. The J segment lost 2 bases and the V segment lost 5 bases, leaving 7 bases of the junction unmatched. This CDR3 has 15 residues. Germline CDR1 SNHLY, CDR2 FYNNEI. The CDR3 loop reads CASSPGLARTYEQYF. CDR3 sequence (DNA): TGTGCCAGCAGTCCTGGACTAGCGCGAACCTACGAGCAGTACTTC.

The V gene is TRBV5-4, the J gene TRBJ2-3, with TRBD2 identical over 10 bases. In germline, CDR1 is SGHNT, CDR2 YYREEE (reference sequence). This CDR3 is 15 amino acids long. V was pared by 7 bases and J by 3 bases, with 8 bases of the junction left unmatched. The CDR3 DNA reads as TGTGCCAGCCAGCCAAGCGGGAGGGCAACAGATACGCAGTATTTT. Translation: CASQPSGRATDTQYF. The complete variable domain, with remaining parts taken from reference TRBV5-4 and TRBJ2-3, reads ETGVTQSPTHLIKTRGQQVTLRCSSQSGHNTVSWYQQALGQGPQFIFQYYREEENGRGNFPPRFSGLQFPNYSSELNVNALELDDSALYLCASQPSGRATDTQYFGPGTRLTVL.